These 14 T cell receptor beta chains originate from one sample sequenced in a study of shared clonotypes between healthy human individuals. TCRdb keeps only in-frame clones here, not all; method: immunoSEQ multiplex PCR. The sample includes hundreds of thousands of clones, less than 98% of them seen just once. Material for sequencing was naive CD4+ T cells sorted from blood. Subset in this sample: CD45RA+ positively selected. The receptors originated from a young woman in good health.

The chain is built from TRBV28 and TRBJ2-7; the match to TRBD2 covers 7 bases. Germline V CDR1 and CDR2: MDHEN, SYDVKM. This CDR3 is 14 amino acids long. Germline trimming cut 11 bases from V and 2 bases from J; bases unmatched to any gene: 12. The CDR3, as DNA: TGTGCCTGCAAGCGGGACCACAGCGCCTACGAGCAGTACTTC. Amino acids: CACKRDHSAYEQYF.

Comment on this clone: The identical CDR3 is also encoded by other nucleotide sequences in the sample. The chain couples TRBV2 to TRBJ2-1; tentatively, D is TRBD1 (6 bases). Germline V gene data show CDR1 as SNHLY and CDR2 as FYNNEI. The CDR3 spans 15 residues. Trimming removed 6 bases at V and 1 base at J, with 13 bases between. CDR3 bases: TGTGCCAGCAGACGGACAGAGAGTTCCTACAATGAGCAGTTCTTC. This sequence encodes CASRRTESSYNEQFF.

The rearrangement links TRBV28 to TRBJ2-7; possibly TRBD1 for D (6 bases). V was shortened by 5 bases and J by 9 bases, with 14 bases between the two germline ends. This CDR3 contains 12 residues. The germline V gene has CDR1 MDHEN and CDR2 SYDVKM. CDR3 residues: CASSPQGSGQYF. The CDR3 region has the DNA TGTGCCAGCAGTCCACAGGGATCGGGGCAGTACTTC.

This clone has just one count. The V call is TRBV19, the J call TRBJ2-1; D is undetermined. Germline-derived CDR1 and CDR2 are LNHDA and SQIVND (reference sequence). This CDR3 spans 13 amino acids. The ends were cut back, 3 bases at V and 8 bases at J, with 11 bases in the middle. The CDR3: CASSIGTLDEQFF. Here the CDR3 DNA reads TGTGCCAGTAGTATTGGCACATTGGATGAGCAGTTCTTC.

The chain joins TRBV19 to TRBJ2-2; D remains unclear. This CDR3 is 15 amino acids long. Germline-derived CDR1 and CDR2 are LNHDA and SQIVND (reference sequence). Trimming stripped 2 bases from V and 8 bases from J, with 15 bases between. Here the CDR3 reads CASSISSKSRGELFF. The CDR3 coding sequence is TGTGCCAGTAGTATAAGTAGCAAATCAAGAGGGGAGCTGTTTTTT.

This sequence joins TRBV10-2 and TRBJ2-3; 8 positions agree with TRBD2. Germline V lookup: CDR1 WSHSY, CDR2 SAAADI. V lost 6 bases to trimming and J lost 1 base; unmatched junction nucleotides: 9. The CDR3 is 16 amino acids. CDR3: CASSGRGAGGTDTQYF. DNA of the CDR3: TGCGCCAGCAGCGGCCGGGGAGCGGGAGGCACAGATACGCAGTATTTT.

J is TRBJ2-2 and V is TRBV25-1, with 7 bases fitting TRBD1. Looked up from germline, CDR1 is MGHDK and CDR2 is SYGVNS. The CDR3 loop spans 14 amino acids. With 5 bases clipped from V and 5 bases from J, the junction kept 5 bases outside the gene matches. The CDR3 spells CASSTGVGTGELFF. The CDR3 DNA reads TGTGCCAGCAGTACAGGGGTTGGAACCGGGGAGCTGTTTTTT.

This clone has just a few counts. V is TRBV4-1 and J is TRBJ1-1; D perhaps matches TRBD1 (5 bases). Trimming removed 2 bases at V and 11 bases at J, with 15 bases between. The CDR3 totals 13 residues. Germline loops: CDR1 MGHRA, CDR2 YSYEKL. The CDR3 is CASSQNTGSQAFF. CDR3 nucleotides: TGCGCCAGCAGCCAAAATACAGGCTCTCAGGCTTTCTTT.

The gene calls are TRBV19 and TRBJ1-2, with D unresolved. V lost 1 base to trimming and J lost 4 bases, with 7 bases between them. CDR3 length: 13 amino acids. Germline V gene data show CDR1 as LNHDA and CDR2 as SQIVND (reference sequence). DNA of the CDR3: TGTGCCAGTAGTATAGGGGTCGGCTATGGCTACACCTTC. Translation: CASSIGVGYGYTF.

This clone was found a few times. V usage is TRBV5-4 and J usage is TRBJ2-1; D is perhaps TRBD1 or TRBD2 (5 bases each). The CDR3 loop spans 15 amino acids. Germline V gene data show CDR1 as SGHNT and CDR2 as YYREEE (reference sequence). Trimming removed 1 base at V and 8 bases at J, with 16 bases between. CDR3 nucleotide sequence: TGTGCCAGCAGCTTGTGGGACCGTAGTACCCATGAGCAGTTCTTC. It translates to CASSLWDRSTHEQFF.

The gene calls are TRBV10-1 and TRBJ2-6; D remains ambiguous. CDR1 and CDR2 (germline): WNHNN, SYGVQD (reference sequence). V was pared by 3 bases and J by 0 bases, with 3 bases between. The CDR3 is made up of 14 amino acids. The DNA for the CDR3 is TGCGCCAGCAGTGACAGCTCTGGGGCCAACGTCCTGACTTTC. Its protein product is CASSDSSGANVLTF.

This clone was counted only a few times. The chain joins TRBV30 to TRBJ1-2, with 7 bases identical to TRBD1. CDR3 length equals 13 residues. Unmatched junction bases numbered 8, after V lost 4 bases and J lost 6 bases. The germline gives CDR1 GTSNPN, CDR2 SVGIG (reference sequence). The CDR3 region is CAWTEQGGHGYTF. CDR3 in DNA: TGTGCCTGGACCGAGCAGGGGGGACATGGCTACACCTTC.

The chain recombines TRBV28 with TRBJ2-7, with D uncertain. The CDR3 sequence is 13 residues long. The V gene lost 7 bases and the J gene lost 3 bases, with 13 bases spanning the gap. The germline V gene encodes CDR1 MDHEN and CDR2 SYDVKM. DNA of the CDR3: TGTGCCAGCAACCCTTTCCTTGGCTACGAGCAGTACTTC. It codes for CASNPFLGYEQYF.

Here the CDR3 reads CASSFSGANEQFF. Written as DNA, the CDR3 is TGTGCCAGCAGCTTCTCAGGGGCAAATGAGCAGTTCTTC. The chain carries TRBV11-2 and TRBJ2-1; D possibly corresponds to TRBD1 (6 bases). Between the trimmed V and J ends, which lost 3 bases and 7 bases, there was a span of 10 bases. CDR3 size: 13 residues. The germline V gene encodes CDR1 SGHAT and CDR2 FQNNGV.